This T cell receptor (beta chain) was captured in a study of CD8+ T cells in alopecia areata. Following extraction, RNA underwent reverse transcription to cDNA, which served as the sequencing template. Profiled with immunoSEQ multiplex PCR; TCRdb holds only in-frame clones, not every one. The repertoire holds about 220,000 clones, with about 57% as singletons. Germline values: CDR1 KGHSH, CDR2 LQKENI. Trimming pared 3 bases from V and 5 bases from J, leaving 11 bases between. CDR3 length: 13 residues. Treatment reported: oral pan-JAK inhibitor, 5-10 mg twice daily. This receptor was obtained from a human donor with alopecia areata. The chain couples TRBV18 to TRBJ2-7, with D possibly being TRBD1 or TRBD2 (5 bases each). The material sequenced was CD4+ T cells sorted from blood, taken at week 4, from a patient treated with tofacitinib. In nucleotides, the CDR3 is TGTGCCAGCTCACCTAGCAGGGACGACGAGCAGTACTTC. It codes for CASSPSRDDEQYF.